The 25 T cell receptor beta chains reported below all come from one sample, sequenced in a study of blood T cell repertoires in COVID-19. This table comes from immunoSEQ multiplex PCR, and its TCRdb copy is limited to in-frame clones, with some not included. In the table there are about 260,000 clones, around 84% of which are singletons. The sequenced sample was peripheral blood. These receptors originate from a man in his sixties with acute or convalescent COVID-19.

V is TRBV7-8 and J is TRBJ1-2; 7 nucleotides match TRBD1. Trimming cost V 5 bases and J 4 bases; bases outside gene matches: 7. Germline values: CDR1 SGHVS, CDR2 FQNEAQ. The CDR3 sequence is 14 residues long. CDR3 in amino acids: CASSRDRVGYGYTF. CDR3 coding DNA: TGTGCCAGCAGCCGAGACAGGGTGGGCTATGGCTACACCTTC.

The J gene is TRBJ2-7, the V gene TRBV19, with 10 bases matching TRBD2. Trimming at V came to 5 bases and at J to 1 base, leaving 5 bases not matched to a gene. Germline CDR1 and CDR2: LNHDA and SQIVND (reference sequence). The CDR3 runs to 15 residues. The CDR3 sequence is CASSLVAGGSYEQYF. The DNA for the CDR3 is TGTGCCAGTAGTCTGGTAGCGGGGGGATCCTACGAGCAGTACTTC.

V and J are TRBV29-1 and TRBJ1-2; TRBD1 agrees at 11 bases. J gave up 5 bases and V 7 bases, and 3 bases lay outside the gene matches. Germline V gives CDR1 SQVTM, CDR2 ANQGSEA. The CDR3 runs to 12 residues. The CDR3 DNA is TGCAGCGGAGGGACAGGGGGGTATGGCTACACCTTC. Translated: CSGGTGGYGYTF. Supplemented by reference TRBV29-1 and TRBJ1-2, the full variable domain reads SAVISQKPSRDICQRGTSLTIQCQVDSQVTMMFWYRQQPGQSLTLIATANQGSEATYESGFVIDKFPISRPNLTFSTLTVSNMSPEDSSIYLCSGGTGGYGYTFGSGTRLTVV.

V gene TRBV28 combines with J gene TRBJ2-1; TRBD2 matches 7 bases. This CDR3 region has 19 residues. With V trimmed by 3 bases and J by 4 bases, 18 bases remained unmatched. From germline, CDR1 is MDHEN and CDR2 SYDVKM. CDR3 residues: CASSFPDRYGTNPYNEQFF. CDR3 coding DNA: TGTGCCAGCAGTTTCCCTGACAGATACGGGACTAACCCTTACAATGAGCAGTTCTTC.

The rearrangement links TRBV15 to TRBJ1-4; no clear D gene. Trimming removed 0 bases at V and 5 bases at J, with 10 bases between. CDR1 and CDR2 (germline): LNHNV, YYDKDF (reference sequence). The CDR3 sequence is 15 residues long. The chain's CDR3 is CATSRDPGGNEKLFF. In DNA form, the CDR3 reads TGTGCCACCAGCAGAGATCCGGGAGGAAATGAAAAACTGTTTTTT.

The rearrangement joins TRBV5-1 to TRBJ2-3, with 7 bases aligning to TRBD2. CDR3 length: 16 amino acids. Germline loops: CDR1 SGHRS, CDR2 YFSETQ. The V gene end was trimmed by 0 bases and the J gene end by 3 bases; junction bases not matched to a gene: 7. This CDR3 reads CASSLGASGVTDTQYF. The CDR3 coding sequence is TGCGCCAGCAGCTTGGGGGCTAGCGGAGTTACAGATACGCAGTATTTT.

V usage is TRBV18 and J usage is TRBJ2-7; D might be TRBD1 (5 bases). Germline V gives CDR1 KGHSH, CDR2 LQKENI. Trimming stripped 3 bases from V and 2 bases from J, with 8 bases between. The CDR3 spans 13 residues. CDR3 amino acids: CASSPDSTYEQYF. CDR3 coding DNA: TGTGCCAGCTCACCTGACAGTACCTACGAGCAGTACTTC.

The table lists this clone with a count of one. The chain has TRBV5-1 and TRBJ1-1; weak D call: TRBD1 (6 bases). The germline V gene encodes CDR1 SGHRS and CDR2 YFSETQ. The CDR3 sequence is 14 residues long. Trimming removed 4 bases from V and 4 bases from J, with 14 bases in between. The CDR3 here is CASSHPDRSTEAFF. The CDR3 bases are TGCGCCAGCAGCCACCCGGACAGATCCACTGAAGCTTTCTTT.

The chain couples TRBV5-1 to TRBJ1-4, with D uncertain. CDR1 and CDR2 from the germline V gene are SGHRS and YFSETQ. The CDR3 is 15 residues long. V lost 0 bases to trimming and J lost 5 bases, with 11 bases between them. The CDR3 DNA reads TGCGCCAGCAGCTTGGAGGGAGGTCTAAATGAAAAACTGTTTTTT. Translation: CASSLEGGLNEKLFF.

This chain uses TRBV5-1 with TRBJ2-2, with unresolved D. Germline V gene sequence: CDR1 SGHRS, CDR2 YFSETQ. This CDR3 region has 15 residues. Trimming cost V 2 bases and J 3 bases, with 11 bases left between them. The CDR3 DNA sequence: TGCGCCAGCAGCTTAGAAGAGGCTTACACCGGGGAGCTGTTTTTT. Amino acids: CASSLEEAYTGELFF.

The chain links TRBV21-1 to TRBJ1-6; the table's D call of TRBD1 was not tested on the DNA. TRBV21-1 constitutes a pseudogene. The CDR3 consists of 19 residues. CDR3 DNA: TGTGCCAGCAGCAAAAGGGACAGCCCACTCCCCACGTCGAATTCACCCCTCCACTTT. This codes for CASSKRDSPLPTSNSPLHF.

CDR3 in amino acids: CASSPGQVRRTQHF. The CDR3 DNA reads TGCGCCAGCAGTCCGGGACAGGTCCGGAGGACCCAGCATTTT. The rearrangement links TRBV10-2 to TRBJ1-5; 8 bases are a match to TRBD1. Germline assignment: CDR1 WSHSY and CDR2 SAAADI. The CDR3 sequence is 14 residues long. V trimming: 5 bases; J trimming: 11 bases; junction bases outside the gene matches: 11.

This chain connects TRBV7-3 to TRBJ1-1; D ambiguous. CDR3 length: 12 residues. The germline gives CDR1 SGHTA, CDR2 FQGTGA. The V and J ends lost 1 base and 7 bases respectively, with 7 bases between them. The CDR3, as DNA: TGTGCCAGCAGCTTAAGCGGTGGTGAAGCTTTCTTT. Translated: CASSLSGGEAFF.

This clone was counted between two and nine times. V and J are TRBV7-2 and TRBJ2-5; TRBD2 is a possible D gene (7 bases). CDR3 length: 14 residues. The germline gives CDR1 SGHTA, CDR2 FQGNSA. V shed 3 bases and J shed 5 bases, with 13 bases lying between them. As DNA, the CDR3 is TGTGCCAGCAGCTTTTCCGGGGGGCGGGAGACCCAGTACTTC. This translates into CASSFSGGRETQYF.

The V gene is TRBV7-8, the J gene TRBJ1-3, with TRBD1 as a possible D gene (6 bases). The CDR3 totals 17 residues. V shed 5 bases and J shed 0 bases, with 17 bases lying between them. Germline V CDR1 and CDR2: SGHVS, FQNEAQ. DNA for the CDR3: TGTGCCAGCAGCGAACGCGGACAGCAGAGCTCTGGAAACACCATATATTTT. Its protein is CASSERGQQSSGNTIYF.

The rearrangement joins TRBV28 to TRBJ2-7; TRBD2 aligns across 8 bases. This CDR3 spans 15 amino acids. Trimming took 5 bases from V and 4 from J; bases not matched to a gene: 10. CDR1 and CDR2 (germline): MDHEN, SYDVKM. The CDR3 is CASSRPGLGVYEQYF. CDR3 sequence (DNA): TGTGCCAGCAGTCGGCCGGGACTAGGGGTTTACGAGCAGTACTTC.

The rearrangement joins TRBV21-1 to TRBJ2-7; no DNA check was done on the table's D call, TRBD1. TRBV21-1 is recorded as a pseudogene. This CDR3 is 17 amino acids long. The CDR3 sequence is CASSEHYPGTGPYEQYF. CDR3 coding DNA: TGTGCCAGCAGCGAACACTACCCCGGGACAGGGCCCTACGAGCAGTACTTC.

CDR3 protein: CASSQRSSGRNEQYF. Here the CDR3 DNA reads TGTGCCAGCAGCCAGAGGTCTAGCGGTAGGAACGAGCAGTACTTC. This chain joins TRBV7-2 and TRBJ2-7, with 7 bases aligning to TRBD2. V dropped 5 bases and J dropped 5; count of bases not matched to a gene: 12. CDR3 length equals 15 residues. CDR1 SGHTA and CDR2 FQGNSA come from the germline V gene.

CDR3 sequence (DNA): TGTGCCAGCAGCTCCGGCGGGACAGGGGACTACGAGCAGTACTTC. It is translated as CASSSGGTGDYEQYF. The J gene is TRBJ2-7, the V gene TRBV7-2; 10 nucleotides match TRBD1. The CDR3 extends over 15 amino acids. V lost 4 bases to trimming and J lost 3 bases; unmatched junction nucleotides: 6. Germline V lookup: CDR1 SGHTA, CDR2 FQGNSA.

J is TRBJ2-1 and V is TRBV5-1; TRBD1 agrees at 8 bases. Germline V gives CDR1 SGHRS, CDR2 YFSETQ. The ends lost 4 bases at V and 4 bases at J; junction bases unmatched: 4. The CDR3 sequence is 14 residues long. The CDR3 DNA sequence: TGCGCCAGCAGCGCGGGACAGGAGTACAATGAGCAGTTCTTC. Protein sequence: CASSAGQEYNEQFF.

Here the CDR3 reads CASTIDRGKTGELFF. In DNA form, the CDR3 reads TGTGCCAGCACAATCGACAGGGGAAAGACCGGGGAGCTGTTTTTT. The chain carries TRBV5-4 and TRBJ2-2, with 8 positions matching TRBD1. The V gene end was trimmed by 6 bases and the J gene end by 5 bases; junction bases not matched to a gene: 9. Germline V gene data show CDR1 as SGHNT and CDR2 as YYREEE (reference sequence). There are 15 residues in the CDR3.

This sequence joins TRBV6-5 and TRBJ2-5; D gene uncertain. CDR3 length: 15 residues. V was cut by 6 bases and J by 0 bases, with 14 bases left in between. Germline values: CDR1 MNHEY, CDR2 SVGAGI. The DNA of the CDR3 is TGTGCCAGCAGCTCTGACTTCCTGTACCAAGAGACCCAGTACTTC. This translates into CASSSDFLYQETQYF.

V is TRBV11-2 and J is TRBJ1-1, with D possibly matching TRBD1 (5 bases). CDR3 length equals 12 residues. Trimming removed 5 bases from V and 6 bases from J, with 10 bases in between. Germline values: CDR1 SGHAT, CDR2 FQNNGV. The CDR3 protein is CASSLGGPEAFF. CDR3 DNA: TGTGCCAGCAGCCTCGGGGGTCCTGAAGCTTTCTTT.

The chain employs TRBV14 and TRBJ2-7; the match to TRBD2 covers 11 bases. The CDR3 is 18 residues long. The V and J ends lost 4 bases and 2 bases, in that order; junction bases with no gene match: 13. Germline V lookup: CDR1 SGHDN, CDR2 FVKESK. The CDR3 bases are TGTGCCAGCAGCCCAAGACCTCCTCTAGCGGGAGGTGCCTACGAGCAGTACTTC. It encodes CASSPRPPLAGGAYEQYF.

V gene TRBV7-8 combines with J gene TRBJ2-1; TRBD2 matches 9 bases. V shed 7 bases and J 5 bases; nucleotides not matched to a gene: 12. The CDR3 length is 16 residues. Germline V gene data show CDR1 as SGHVS and CDR2 as FQNEAQ. DNA of the CDR3: TGTGCCAGCATCTCGGGGGCTAGCGGGAATCACAATGAGCAGTTCTTC. It is translated as CASISGASGNHNEQFF.